This T cell receptor beta chain appears in the sequencing data of a study of T cells in Graves' hyperthyroidism and ophthalmopathy. Thyroid ultrasound, orbital computed tomography, clinical symptoms, and serum thyroxine and TRAb underpinned diagnoses. The CDR3 totals 17 residues. Per germline, CDR1 MDHEN and CDR2 SYDVKM. Trimming cost V 6 bases and J 3 bases, with 22 bases left between them. Amplification of TCR beta CDR3 regions was performed using RNA transcripts as template. RT-PCR in the first round (using the HTBI primer set) targeted the TCR CDR3. TCRdb ran MiXCR on the multiplex PCR reads and lists one entry per CDR3 protein. In the table there are about 360,000 distinct CDR3 sequences, about 12% of which are singletons. This clonotype was found many times.

This receptor was identified in a woman aged 18-35 years with Graves' hyperthyroidism. Sequencing was carried out using blood. The gene calls are TRBV28 and TRBJ2-3; TRBD2 might be the D (6 bases). The DNA for the CDR3 is TGTGCCAGCAGCCGAGGGACTGACCCTCTTCCGACAGATACGCAGTATTTT. It translates to CASSRGTDPLPTDTQYF.